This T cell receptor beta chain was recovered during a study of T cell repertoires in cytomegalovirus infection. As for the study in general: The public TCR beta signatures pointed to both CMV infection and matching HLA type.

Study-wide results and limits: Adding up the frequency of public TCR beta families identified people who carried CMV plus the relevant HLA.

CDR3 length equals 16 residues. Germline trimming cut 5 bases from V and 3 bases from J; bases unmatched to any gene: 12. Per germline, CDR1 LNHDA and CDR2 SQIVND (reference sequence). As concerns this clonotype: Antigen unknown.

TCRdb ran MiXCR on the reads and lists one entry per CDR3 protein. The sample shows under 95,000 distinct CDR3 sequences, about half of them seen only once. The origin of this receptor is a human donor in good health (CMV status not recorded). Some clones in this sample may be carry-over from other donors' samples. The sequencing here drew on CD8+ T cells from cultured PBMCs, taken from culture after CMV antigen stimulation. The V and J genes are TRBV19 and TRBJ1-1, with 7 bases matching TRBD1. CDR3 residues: CASSFSPQGVDTEAFF. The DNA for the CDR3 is TGTGCCAGTAGTTTCAGCCCCCAGGGGGTAGACACTGAAGCTTTCTTT.